This TCR beta chain was captured in a study of blood T cell repertoires in COVID-19. This table comes from immunoSEQ multiplex PCR, and its TCRdb copy is limited to in-frame clones, with some not included. Altogether some 230,000 clones are present, 80% to 85% being singletons, with the ten largest covering less than 2.5%. V gave up 3 bases and J gave up 6 bases, with 18 bases separating them. CDR3 length equals 15 residues. Germline CDR1 reads DFQATT; CDR2 reads SNEGSKA (reference sequence). Sequencing was carried out using peripheral blood. The sequence was collected from a woman aged 60-75 years with acute or convalescent COVID-19. This rearrangement joins TRBV20-1 to TRBJ1-5; possible D gene TRBD1, 5 bases. The CDR3 bases are TGCAGTGCTAGTAGTAGGGATAGGGGTCGTCAGCCCCAGCATTTT. Translating it yields CSASSRDRGRQPQHF.